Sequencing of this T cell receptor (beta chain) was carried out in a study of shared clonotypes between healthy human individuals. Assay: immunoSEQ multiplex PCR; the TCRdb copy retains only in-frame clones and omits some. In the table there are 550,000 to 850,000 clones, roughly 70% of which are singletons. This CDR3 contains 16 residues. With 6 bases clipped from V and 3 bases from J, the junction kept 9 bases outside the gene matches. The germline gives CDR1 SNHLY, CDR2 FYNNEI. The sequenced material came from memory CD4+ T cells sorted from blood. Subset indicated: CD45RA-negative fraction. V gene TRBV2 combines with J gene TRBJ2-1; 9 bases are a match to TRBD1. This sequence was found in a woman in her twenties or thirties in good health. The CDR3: CASRKGQGFLYNEQFF. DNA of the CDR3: TGTGCCAGCAGAAAAGGACAGGGGTTTCTCTACAATGAGCAGTTCTTC.